The 30 T cell receptor beta chains listed next were all sequenced from one sample in a study of cytomegalovirus exposure and HLA in healthy donors. It was with 60 Vbeta and 13 Jbeta primers that the PCR ran. Repertoires were generated with immunoSEQ multiplex PCR, while TCRdb's copy carries only in-frame clones and drops some. The sample holds fewer than 200,000 clones, about 77% seen once. The sequencing input was PBMCs. Every receptor here comes from a woman between 50 and 59 years old in good health and CMV-seronegative.

Comments on this clone: The junction departs from germline at one end; a sequencing error may be responsible. This chain joins TRBV2 and TRBJ2-2; 10 bases line up with TRBD2. The germline V gene has CDR1 SNHLY and CDR2 FYNNEI. The CDR3 spans 15 residues. CDR3 sequence (DNA): TGTGCCAGCAGTCAAGCGGGGGGGCAAATCGGGGAGCTGTTTTTT. Its protein product is CASSQAGGQIGELFF.

The genes are TRBV28 and TRBJ2-1, with 13 nucleotides matching TRBD2. The junction had 2 bases not matched to a gene; V was cut back by 4 bases and J by 2 bases. The germline CDR1 and CDR2 sequences are MDHEN and SYDVKM. This CDR3 region has 16 residues. CDR3: CASSSTSGGAYNEQFF. The CDR3, as DNA: TGTGCCAGCAGTTCAACTAGCGGGGGGGCCTACAATGAGCAGTTCTTC.

This clone occurred a few times. The chain is built from TRBV2 and TRBJ2-3; a weak D match, TRBD2 (6 bases). Looked up from germline, CDR1 is SNHLY and CDR2 is FYNNEI. CDR3 length equals 15 residues. The ends were cut back, 3 bases at V and 4 bases at J, with 14 bases in the middle. The CDR3 spells CASSDVGGSADTQYF. The CDR3 nucleotides are TGTGCCAGCAGTGACGTGGGGGGTAGCGCAGATACGCAGTATTTT.

The chain couples TRBV19 to TRBJ2-7; D possibly corresponds to TRBD2 (6 bases). The V end was cut by 0 bases, the J end by 7 bases, with 13 bases between. The germline V gene has CDR1 LNHDA and CDR2 SQIVND (reference sequence). This CDR3 region has 14 residues. The CDR3: CASSIDLWRGEQYF. DNA for the CDR3: TGTGCCAGTAGTATAGATCTATGGAGGGGTGAGCAGTACTTC.

The sample holds one count of this clone. The gene calls are TRBV19 and TRBJ1-2; 7 bases are a match to TRBD1. The CDR3 extends over 15 amino acids. The ends lost 1 base at V and 4 bases at J; junction bases unmatched: 6. Germline V gene sequence: CDR1 LNHDA, CDR2 SQIVND (reference sequence). Written as DNA, the CDR3 is TGTGCCAGTAGTATAGTACAGGGACAGAGCTATGGCTACACCTTC. Its translation: CASSIVQGQSYGYTF. Drawing the rest from reference TRBV19 and TRBJ1-2, the complete variable domain is DGGITQSPKYLFRKEGQNVTLSCEQNLNHDAMYWYRQDPGQGLRLIYYSQIVNDFQKGDIAEGYSVSREKKESFPLTVTSAQKNPTAFYLCASSIVQGQSYGYTFGSGTRLTVV.

On this clone itself: Sequence at one end of the junction differs from germline and may be a read error. The V and J genes are TRBV10-1 and TRBJ2-1, with D maybe TRBD1 (6 bases). This CDR3 is 14 amino acids long. The germline CDR1 and CDR2 sequences are WNHNN and SYGVQD (reference sequence). For the CDR3, the DNA is TGCGCCAGTAGTGAACAGGGACGTAGGAATGAGCAGTTCTTC. Translation: CASSEQGRRNEQFF.

In this sample, this clone turned up a few times. The sample holds other DNA sequences that translate to the same CDR3. The chain joins TRBV4-3 to TRBJ1-2, with 7 bases lining up with TRBD1. Looked up from germline, CDR1 is LGHNA and CDR2 is YSLEER. The CDR3 has 14 amino acids. The J segment lost 3 bases and the V segment lost 3 bases, leaving 4 bases of the junction unmatched. The chain's CDR3 is CASSQDQGDYGYTF. The CDR3 DNA is TGCGCCAGCAGCCAGGATCAGGGGGACTATGGCTACACCTTC.

The chain has TRBV7-9 and TRBJ2-7; D not certain. V lost 3 bases, J lost 2 bases, and 11 bases lay in between. Germline CDR1 reads SEHNR; CDR2 reads FQNEAQ (reference sequence). The CDR3 consists of 14 residues. The DNA of the CDR3 is TGTGCCAGCAGCTTCGTTCGGTCTACCTACGAGCAGTACTTC. This sequence encodes CASSFVRSTYEQYF. The entire variable domain, with the rest obtained from reference TRBV7-9 and TRBJ2-7, is as follows: DTGVSQNPRHKITKRGQNVTFRCDPISEHNRLYWYRQTLGQGPEFLTYFQNEAQLEKSRLLSDRFSAERPKGSFSTLEIQRTEQGDSAMYLCASSFVRSTYEQYFGPGTRLTVT.

The V call is TRBV18, the J call TRBJ2-1; D perhaps matches TRBD1 (5 bases). The CDR3 is made up of 15 amino acids. Germline CDR1 and CDR2: KGHSH and LQKENI. The ends were cut back, 1 base at V and 7 bases at J, with 14 bases in the middle. This CDR3 is CASSPQGPTPNEQFF. DNA of the CDR3: TGTGCCAGCTCACCACAGGGGCCGACTCCTAATGAGCAGTTCTTC.

Turning to this clone: One junction end does not reproduce the germline sequence, and a read error may be involved. The chain has TRBV4-3 and TRBJ1-2, with D possibly matching TRBD1 (6 bases). The germline V gene encodes CDR1 LGHNA and CDR2 YSLEER. The CDR3 is 16 amino acids. The CDR3 DNA reads TGCGCCAGCAGCCAAGAATGGGACAACCGGGATTATGACTACACCTTC. Translation gives CASSQEWDNRDYDYTF.

The V call is TRBV6-4, the J call TRBJ1-2; the D is unclear. The CDR3 length is 15 residues. Germline CDR1 MRHNA, CDR2 SNTAGT. Trimming shortened V by 0 bases and J by 4 bases, and 12 bases separated the two germline ends. In DNA, the CDR3 is TGTGCCAGCAGTGACTCTGCCCAGTCTTCCTATGGCTACACCTTC. Translation gives CASSDSAQSSYGYTF.

This chain connects TRBV6-5 to TRBJ1-1; no clear D gene. The CDR3 has 14 amino acids. Germline CDR1 reads MNHEY; CDR2 reads SVGAGI. V gave up 0 bases and J gave up 5 bases, with 10 bases separating them. The CDR3, as DNA: TGTGCCAGCAGTTACTCGCGCTCGGGGACTGAAGCTTTCTTT. Residues: CASSYSRSGTEAFF.

This clone showed up just once. The chain is built from TRBV6-5 and TRBJ2-7; D perhaps matches TRBD1 (7 bases). The germline gives CDR1 MNHEY, CDR2 SVGAGI. Between the trimmed V and J ends, which lost 6 bases and 7 bases, there was a span of 22 bases. The CDR3 is 15 residues long. The CDR3: CASRMQGGKGGEQYF. As DNA, the CDR3 is TGTGCCAGCAGGATGCAGGGGGGAAAGGGGGGTGAGCAGTACTTC.

The chain links TRBV6-1 to TRBJ2-5, with TRBD1 matching over 9 bases. This CDR3 has 16 amino acids. The germline V gene encodes CDR1 MNHNS and CDR2 SASEGT. The trim removed 4 bases at V and 2 bases at J, leaving 8 bases unmatched. DNA for the CDR3: TGTGCCAGCAGTGTAACCGGGACAGGGACTCAAGAGACCCAGTACTTC. Its translation is CASSVTGTGTQETQYF.

The chain has TRBV5-1 and TRBJ1-4, with a possible D match to TRBD1 (6 bases). The V end lost 1 base, the J end lost 4 bases, and 8 bases lay between the germline ends. Germline lookup yields CDR1 SGHRS and CDR2 YFSETQ. This CDR3 comprises 14 residues. The DNA of the CDR3 is TGCGCCAGCAGCTTGCGGACAGATAATGAAAAACTGTTTTTT. Its translation is CASSLRTDNEKLFF.

V gene TRBV7-2 combines with J gene TRBJ2-7, with 7 nucleotides matching TRBD2. Per the germline V gene, CDR1 is SGHTA and CDR2 is FQGNSA. Germline trimming cut 0 bases from V and 3 bases from J; bases unmatched to any gene: 5. This CDR3 comprises 15 residues. This CDR3 is CASSLAWGRDYEQYF. CDR3 sequence (DNA): TGTGCCAGCAGCTTAGCCTGGGGGAGGGACTACGAGCAGTACTTC.

V usage is TRBV5-4 and J usage is TRBJ2-7; possible D gene TRBD2, 6 bases. Germline V lookup: CDR1 SGHNT, CDR2 YYREEE (reference sequence). The CDR3 has 15 amino acids. Trimming stripped 3 bases from V and 0 bases from J, with 13 bases between. CDR3 loop: CASSYTGTPSYEQYF. In DNA, the CDR3 is TGTGCCAGCAGCTACACCGGGACTCCCTCCTACGAGCAGTACTTC.

The rearrangement uses TRBV4-3 and TRBJ2-5; tentative D call: TRBD1 (5 bases). This CDR3 contains 14 residues. CDR1 and CDR2 (germline): LGHNA, YSLEER. The V end was cut by 0 bases, the J end by 5 bases, with 10 bases between. The CDR3 region has the DNA TGCGCCAGCAGCCAAGATGCAGGGCCGGAGACCCAGTACTTC. This codes for CASSQDAGPETQYF.

The rearrangement links TRBV9 to TRBJ1-4, with TRBD1 identical over 7 bases. There are 15 residues in the CDR3. J lost 7 bases, V lost 3 bases, and 9 bases had no gene match. Germline-derived CDR1 and CDR2 are SGDLS and YYNGEE. This chain's CDR3 is CASSDRQGSGEKLFF. CDR3 nucleotide sequence: TGTGCCAGCAGCGACCGACAGGGATCCGGTGAAAAACTGTTTTTT.

The rearrangement links TRBV7-9 to TRBJ2-5, with 8 bases matching TRBD2. The DNA end is a closer match to TRBJ2-7, so the J assignment may be wrong. The CDR3 has 14 residues. CDR1 and CDR2 (germline): SEHNR, FQNEAQ (reference sequence). Here the CDR3 reads CASSLELADYEQYF. In DNA, the CDR3 is TGTGCCAGCAGCTTAGAACTAGCGGACTACGAGCAGTACTTC.

The rearrangement joins TRBV27 to TRBJ2-7; 9 bases align to TRBD1. The CDR3 is 16 amino acids. With 0 bases clipped from V and 7 bases from J, the junction kept 10 bases outside the gene matches. Germline CDR1 MNHEY, CDR2 SMNVEV (reference sequence). In nucleotides, the CDR3 is TGTGCCAGCAGTTTATCAGCCGGGACAGGGCAATGGGAGCAGTACTTC. Residues: CASSLSAGTGQWEQYF.

The V gene is TRBV23-1, the J gene TRBJ2-5, with 13 bases lining up with TRBD2. TRBV23-1 is annotated as an ORF whose role is uncertain. The CDR3 runs 16 residues. Germline trimming cut 7 bases from V and 1 base from J; bases unmatched to any gene: 6. For the CDR3, the DNA is TGCGCCAGCACCACGACTAGCGGGGGGCTCCAAGAGACCCAGTACTTC. As protein: CASTTTSGGLQETQYF.

This rearrangement joins TRBV10-3 to TRBJ2-1; 7 bases match TRBD1. Germline assignment: CDR1 ENHRY and CDR2 SYGVKD. V was clipped by 0 bases and J by 0 bases; unmatched bases: 2. This CDR3 spans 16 amino acids. The DNA of the CDR3 is TGTGCCATCAGTGAGTCGGGACAGAGCTCCTACAATGAGCAGTTCTTC. This encodes CAISESGQSSYNEQFF.

The chain uses TRBV5-1 and TRBJ2-7; 9 bases are a match to TRBD2. J was trimmed by 6 bases and V by 6 bases; bases with no gene match: 10. CDR3 length: 14 amino acids. In germline, CDR1 is SGHRS, CDR2 YFSETQ. The CDR3 is CASTDQGLASEQYF. The CDR3 DNA follows: TGCGCCAGCACCGACCAGGGACTAGCAAGCGAGCAGTACTTC.

The chain employs TRBV2 and TRBJ1-1; D is unresolved. Germline V gene data show CDR1 as SNHLY and CDR2 as FYNNEI. CDR3 size: 13 residues. V lost 7 bases, J lost 7 bases, and 16 bases lay in between. The CDR3 sequence: CASTPLGDVEAFF. CDR3 DNA sequence: TGTGCCAGCACCCCCCTGGGAGACGTTGAAGCTTTCTTT. The entire variable domain, with the rest obtained from reference TRBV2 and TRBJ1-1, is as follows: EPEVTQTPSHQVTQMGQEVILRCVPISNHLYFYWYRQILGQKVEFLVSFYNNEISEKSEIFDDQFSVERPDGSNFTLKIRSTKLEDSAMYFCASTPLGDVEAFFGQGTRLTVV.

The genes are TRBV28 and TRBJ2-5; D possibly corresponds to TRBD1 (7 bases). V was pared by 3 bases and J by 3 bases, with 20 bases between. CDR3 size: 17 residues. Germline loops: CDR1 MDHEN, CDR2 SYDVKM. The CDR3 loop is CASSFDRGTVVKETQYF. In DNA form, the CDR3 reads TGTGCCAGCAGTTTCGACCGCGGGACAGTAGTAAAAGAGACCCAGTACTTC.

This clone appeared a single time. The chain carries TRBV7-9 and TRBJ2-3, with 9 bases lining up with TRBD1. This CDR3 is built from 17 residues. V lost 5 bases and J lost 6; bases outside the gene matches: 15. Germline V CDR1 and CDR2: SEHNR, FQNEAQ (reference sequence). In DNA, the CDR3 is TGTGCCAGCAGCCTCCGTCCAGGGACAGGGACAGGTGATACGCAGTATTTT. Protein: CASSLRPGTGTGDTQYF. Full variable domain (missing parts from reference TRBV7-9 and TRBJ2-3): DTGVSQNPRHKITKRGQNVTFRCDPISEHNRLYWYRQTLGQGPEFLTYFQNEAQLEKSRLLSDRFSAERPKGSFSTLEIQRTEQGDSAMYLCASSLRPGTGTGDTQYFGPGTRLTVL.

A note on this clone: The sample holds other DNA sequences that translate to the same CDR3. The DNA for the CDR3 is TGTGCCAGCAGCTTGGGACAGGGGGCTAATAGCAATCAGCCCCAGCATTTT. Its translation is CASSLGQGANSNQPQHF. This chain links TRBV5-6 with TRBJ1-5; 10 positions match TRBD1. CDR1 and CDR2 from the germline V gene are SGHDT and YYEEEE. After removal of 0 bases from V and 0 bases from J, the junction contained 3 bases not matched to a gene. CDR3 length equals 17 residues. Using reference TRBV5-6 and TRBJ1-5 for the parts outside the CDR3, the full variable domain is DAGVTQSPTHLIKTRGQQVTLRCSPKSGHDTVSWYQQALGQGPQFIFQYYEEEERQRGNFPDRFSGHQFPNYSSELNVNALLLGDSALYLCASSLGQGANSNQPQHFGDGTRLSIL.

In regard to this clone: Different DNA sequences within this sample yield the same CDR3. V gene TRBV28 combines with J gene TRBJ1-1; 7 bases map to TRBD1. CDR1 is MDHEN, CDR2 SYDVKM, per germline. The CDR3 contains 13 residues. The junction had 4 bases not matched to a gene; V was cut back by 6 bases and J by 3 bases. This CDR3 reads CASSRQGYTEAFF. CDR3 bases: TGTGCCAGCAGCCGACAGGGCTACACTGAAGCTTTCTTT.

The V call is TRBV5-1, the J call TRBJ1-5; a weak D match, TRBD1 (6 bases). The length of the CDR3 is 15 residues. Germline CDR1 and CDR2: SGHRS and YFSETQ. Trimming shortened V by 0 bases and J by 4 bases, and 11 bases separated the two germline ends. CDR3 nucleotides: TGCGCCAGCAGCTTGGCGGGGGGGGCGAATCAGCCCCAGCATTTT. It yields the protein CASSLAGGANQPQHF. Complete variable domain (other parts from reference TRBV5-1 and TRBJ1-5): KAGVTQTPRYLIKTRGQQVTLSCSPISGHRSVSWYQQTPGQGLQFLFEYFSETQRNKGNFPGRFSGRQFSNSRSEMNVSTLELGDSALYLCASSLAGGANQPQHFGDGTRLSIL.